A single T cell receptor beta chain is shown here with its context. Its specificity is not known. V was clipped by 8 bases and J by 0 bases, with 7 bases between them. In germline, CDR1 is SNHLY, CDR2 FYNNEI. The CDR3 has 12 residues. The sample comes from a study of OX40 agonist ivuxolimab in advanced cancers. Turning to the study itself: The patients' treatment was ivuxolimab, an agonistic anti-OX40 (CD134) antibody. Study-wide results and caveats: Patients who responded partially at 0.1-3.0 mg/kg showed clonal expansion ranking among the lowest.

Profiled with immunoSEQ multiplex PCR; TCRdb holds only in-frame clones, not every one. This sample has 90,000 to 95,000 clones, with around 87% found just once. The rearrangement uses TRBV2 and TRBJ2-5, with D possibly TRBD1 on 6 matching bases. This material consisted of CD4+ or CD8+ T cells sorted from blood, taken in a trial of the OX40 agonist ivuxolimab. The sequence was collected from an adult with an advanced solid tumor such as melanoma, head and neck, liver or kidney cancer. The DNA of the CDR3 is TGTGCCAGCCGGACAGACCAAGAGACCCAGTACTTC. This encodes CASRTDQETQYF.